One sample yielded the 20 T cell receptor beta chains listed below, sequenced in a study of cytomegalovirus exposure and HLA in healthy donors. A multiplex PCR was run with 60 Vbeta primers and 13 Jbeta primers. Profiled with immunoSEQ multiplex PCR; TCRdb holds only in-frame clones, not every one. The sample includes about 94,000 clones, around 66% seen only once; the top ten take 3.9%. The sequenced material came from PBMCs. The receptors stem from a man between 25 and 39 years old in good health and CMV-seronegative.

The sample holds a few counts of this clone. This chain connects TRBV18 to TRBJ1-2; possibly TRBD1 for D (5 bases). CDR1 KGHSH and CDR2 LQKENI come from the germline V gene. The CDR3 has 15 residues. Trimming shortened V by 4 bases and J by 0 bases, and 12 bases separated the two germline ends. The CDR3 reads CASSLPGLANYGYTF. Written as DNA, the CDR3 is TGTGCCAGCTCACTTCCGGGACTAGCTAACTATGGCTACACCTTC.

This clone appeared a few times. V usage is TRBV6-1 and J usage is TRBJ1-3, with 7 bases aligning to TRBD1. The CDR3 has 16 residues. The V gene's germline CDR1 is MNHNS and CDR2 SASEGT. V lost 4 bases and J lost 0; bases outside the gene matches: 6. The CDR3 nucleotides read TGTGCCAGCAGTGCTTACAGGGGCTCCTCTGGAAACACCATATATTTT. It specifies CASSAYRGSSGNTIYF.

The CDR3 spells CASRLTGSNEQYF. The CDR3 DNA follows: TGTGCCAGCCGATTGACAGGGAGCAACGAGCAGTACTTC. The chain employs TRBV7-2 and TRBJ2-7; 7 bases line up with TRBD1. Germline V gives CDR1 SGHTA, CDR2 FQGNSA. CDR3 length: 13 amino acids. J gave up 5 bases and V 8 bases, and 9 bases lay outside the gene matches.

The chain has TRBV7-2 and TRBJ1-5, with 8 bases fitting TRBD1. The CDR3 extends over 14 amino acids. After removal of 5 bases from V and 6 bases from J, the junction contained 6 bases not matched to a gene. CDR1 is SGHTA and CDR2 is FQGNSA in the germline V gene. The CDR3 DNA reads TGTGCCAGCAGCCCTCAGGGGGCGAGTCAGCCCCAGCATTTT. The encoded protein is CASSPQGASQPQHF.

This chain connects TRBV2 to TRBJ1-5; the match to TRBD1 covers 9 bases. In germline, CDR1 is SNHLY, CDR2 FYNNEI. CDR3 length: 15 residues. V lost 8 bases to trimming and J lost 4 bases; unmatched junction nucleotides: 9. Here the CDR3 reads CASEPGQGINQPQHF. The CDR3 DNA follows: TGTGCCAGCGAACCGGGACAGGGCATTAATCAGCCCCAGCATTTT.

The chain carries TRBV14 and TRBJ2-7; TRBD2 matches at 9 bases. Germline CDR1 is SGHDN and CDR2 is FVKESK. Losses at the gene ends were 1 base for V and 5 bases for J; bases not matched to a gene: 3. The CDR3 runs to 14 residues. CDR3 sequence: CASSQAIAGDEQYF. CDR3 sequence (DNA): TGTGCCAGCAGCCAAGCGATAGCGGGAGACGAGCAGTACTTC.

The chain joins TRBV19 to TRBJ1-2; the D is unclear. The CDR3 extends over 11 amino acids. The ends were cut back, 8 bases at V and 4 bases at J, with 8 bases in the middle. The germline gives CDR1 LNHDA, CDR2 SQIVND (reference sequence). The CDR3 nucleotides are TGTGCCAGTGGCGGGTCCTATGGCTACACCTTC. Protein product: CASGGSYGYTF.

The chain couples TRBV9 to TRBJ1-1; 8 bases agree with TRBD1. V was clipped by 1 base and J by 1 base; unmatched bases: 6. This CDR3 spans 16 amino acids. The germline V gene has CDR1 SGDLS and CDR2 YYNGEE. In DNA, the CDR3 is TGTGCCAGCAGCGTACCCGCTACAGGGGGGAACACTGAAGCTTTCTTT. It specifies CASSVPATGGNTEAFF.

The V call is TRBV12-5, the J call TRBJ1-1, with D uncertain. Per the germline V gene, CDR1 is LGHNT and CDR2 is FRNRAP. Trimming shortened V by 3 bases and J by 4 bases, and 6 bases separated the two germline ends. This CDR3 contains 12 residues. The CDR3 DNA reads TGTGCTAGTGGTTTATCCCTCACTGAAGCTTTCTTT. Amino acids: CASGLSLTEAFF.

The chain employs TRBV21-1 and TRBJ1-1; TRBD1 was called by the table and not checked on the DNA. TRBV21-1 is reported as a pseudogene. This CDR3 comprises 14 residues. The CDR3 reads CASSQRSTGREAFF. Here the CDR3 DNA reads TGTGCCAGCAGCCAAAGGTCCACAGGGCGTGAAGCTTTCTTT.

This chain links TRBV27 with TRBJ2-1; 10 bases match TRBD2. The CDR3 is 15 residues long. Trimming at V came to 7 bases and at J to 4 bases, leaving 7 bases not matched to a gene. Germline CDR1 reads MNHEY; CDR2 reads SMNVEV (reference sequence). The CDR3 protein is CASTGSSGRYNEQFF. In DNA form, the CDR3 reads TGTGCCAGCACTGGCTCTAGCGGGAGATACAATGAGCAGTTCTTC.

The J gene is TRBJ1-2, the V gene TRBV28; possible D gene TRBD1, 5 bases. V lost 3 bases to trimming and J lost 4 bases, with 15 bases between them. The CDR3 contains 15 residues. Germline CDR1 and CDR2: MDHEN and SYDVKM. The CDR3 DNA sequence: TGTGCCAGCAGTTTGCGGGGCAGAGCTGTCTATGGCTACACCTTC. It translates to CASSLRGRAVYGYTF.

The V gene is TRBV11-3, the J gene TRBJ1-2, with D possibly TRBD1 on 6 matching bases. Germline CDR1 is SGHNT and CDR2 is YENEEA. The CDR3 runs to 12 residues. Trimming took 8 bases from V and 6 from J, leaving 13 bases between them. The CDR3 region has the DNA TGTGCCAGCCGAGGGGGGGGAAATGGCTACACCTTC. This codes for CASRGGGNGYTF. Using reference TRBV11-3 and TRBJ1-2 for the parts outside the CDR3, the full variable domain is EAGVVQSPRYKIIEKKQPVAFWCNPISGHNTLYWYLQNLGQGPELLIRYENEEAVDDSQLPKDRFSAERLKGVDSTLKIQPAELGDSAVYLCASRGGGNGYTFGSGTRLTVV.

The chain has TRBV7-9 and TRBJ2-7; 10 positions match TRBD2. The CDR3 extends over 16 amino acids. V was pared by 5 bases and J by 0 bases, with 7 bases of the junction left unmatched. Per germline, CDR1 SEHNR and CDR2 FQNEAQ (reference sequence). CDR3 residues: CASSPRTSGDSYEQYF. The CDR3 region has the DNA TGTGCCAGCAGCCCGCGGACTAGCGGTGACTCCTACGAGCAGTACTTC. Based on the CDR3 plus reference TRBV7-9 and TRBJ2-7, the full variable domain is DTGVSQNPRHKITKRGQNVTFRCDPISEHNRLYWYRQTLGQGPEFLTYFQNEAQLEKSRLLSDRFSAERPKGSFSTLEIQRTEQGDSAMYLCASSPRTSGDSYEQYFGPGTRLTVT.

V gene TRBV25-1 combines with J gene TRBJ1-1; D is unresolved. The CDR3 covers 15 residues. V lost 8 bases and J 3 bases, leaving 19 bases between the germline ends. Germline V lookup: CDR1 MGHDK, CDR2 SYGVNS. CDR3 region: CASLGSKREHTEAFF. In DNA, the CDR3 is TGTGCCAGCTTGGGGTCGAAGAGGGAACACACTGAAGCTTTCTTT.

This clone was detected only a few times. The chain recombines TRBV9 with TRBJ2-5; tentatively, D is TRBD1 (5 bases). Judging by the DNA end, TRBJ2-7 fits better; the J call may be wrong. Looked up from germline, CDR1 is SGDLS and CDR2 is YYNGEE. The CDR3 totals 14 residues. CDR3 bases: TGTGCCAGCAGCCCGCCAGGGAATAGGTACGAGCAGTACTTC. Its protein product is CASSPPGNRYEQYF.

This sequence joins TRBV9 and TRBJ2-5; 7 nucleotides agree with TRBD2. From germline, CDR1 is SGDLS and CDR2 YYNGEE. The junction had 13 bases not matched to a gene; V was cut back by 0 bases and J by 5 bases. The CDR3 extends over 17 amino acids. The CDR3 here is CASSVGGAGRGAETQYF. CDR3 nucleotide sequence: TGTGCCAGCAGCGTAGGAGGGGCGGGGAGGGGTGCGGAGACCCAGTACTTC.

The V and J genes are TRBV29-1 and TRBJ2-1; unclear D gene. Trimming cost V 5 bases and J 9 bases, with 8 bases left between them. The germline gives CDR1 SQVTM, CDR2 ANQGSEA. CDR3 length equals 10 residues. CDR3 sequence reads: CSVYFPEQFF. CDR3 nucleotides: TGCAGCGTTTACTTCCCTGAGCAGTTCTTC.

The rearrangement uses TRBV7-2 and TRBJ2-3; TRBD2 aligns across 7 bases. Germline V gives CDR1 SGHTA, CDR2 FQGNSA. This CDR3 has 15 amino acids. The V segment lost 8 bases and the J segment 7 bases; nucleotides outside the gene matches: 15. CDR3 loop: CASGADAGDPNTQYF. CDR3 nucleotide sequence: TGTGCCAGCGGCGCCGACGCGGGGGACCCGAATACGCAGTATTTT.

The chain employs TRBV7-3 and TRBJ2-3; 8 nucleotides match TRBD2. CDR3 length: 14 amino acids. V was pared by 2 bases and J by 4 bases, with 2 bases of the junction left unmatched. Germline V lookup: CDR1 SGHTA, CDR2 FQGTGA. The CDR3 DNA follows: TGTGCCAGCAGCTTAGACGGGGGGGCAGATACGCAGTATTTT. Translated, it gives CASSLDGGADTQYF.